The next 14 T cell receptor beta chains were all read from a single sample in a study of blood T cell repertoires in COVID-19. TCRdb's table, derived via immunoSEQ multiplex PCR, lists solely in-frame clones and lacks some. The repertoire holds nearly 55,000 clones, with about three quarters as singletons. Specimen: peripheral blood. The receptor source for this set is a human donor with active or convalescent COVID-19. The donor label of this sample is uncertain.

This sequence joins TRBV7-9 and TRBJ2-7; 8 bases line up with TRBD2. V shed 5 bases, J shed 4 bases, and the junction held 7 bases outside the gene matches. Germline CDR1 and CDR2: SEHNR and FQNEAQ (reference sequence). The CDR3 covers 14 residues. The CDR3 nucleotides read TGTGCCAGCAGCCTCGGGACTAGTGATTACGAGCAGTACTTC. This codes for CASSLGTSDYEQYF. The full variable domain, completed using reference TRBV7-9 and TRBJ2-7, is DTGVSQNPRHKITKRGQNVTFRCDPISEHNRLYWYRQTLGQGPEFLTYFQNEAQLEKSRLLSDRFSAERPKGSFSTLEIQRTEQGDSAMYLCASSLGTSDYEQYFGPGTRLTVT.

This clone has only a few counts. This rearrangement joins TRBV2 to TRBJ1-2, with 10 bases aligning to TRBD1. Per germline, CDR1 SNHLY and CDR2 FYNNEI. The CDR3 contains 15 residues. V shed 6 bases and J 6 bases; nucleotides not matched to a gene: 10. CDR3 coding DNA: TGTGCCAGCAGGACCGGGACAGGGGCTTCAAATGGCTACACCTTC. This gives the protein CASRTGTGASNGYTF.

V and J are TRBV4-3 and TRBJ2-4; D is possibly TRBD1 (5 bases). CDR3 length: 20 residues. Trimming left V 2 bases short and J 1 base short, with 24 bases between. Germline V gene data show CDR1 as LGHNA and CDR2 as YSLEER. The CDR3 DNA reads as TGCGCCAGCAGCCAAAGCTTAGGGGCGAGAGGACGGGCGGCCAAAAACATTCAGTACTTC. Translating it yields CASSQSLGARGRAAKNIQYF.

This clone was picked up one time. The V call is TRBV7-8, the J call TRBJ2-7; 7 nucleotides line up with TRBD1. The germline V gene encodes CDR1 SGHVS and CDR2 FQNEAQ. The CDR3 is 15 residues long. With V trimmed by 1 base and J by 2 bases, 5 bases remained unmatched. The CDR3 DNA reads as TGTGCCAGCAGCTTAGATCTAGGACAGGCCTACGAGCAGTACTTC. This codes for CASSLDLGQAYEQYF.

The chain has TRBV6-5 and TRBJ1-4; no firm D call. With 7 bases removed from V and 6 bases from J, the gap between germline ends came to 12 bases. The V gene's germline CDR1 is MNHEY and CDR2 SVGAGI. This CDR3 comprises 13 residues. Written as DNA, the CDR3 is TGTGCCAGCACGGGTAATTTTGATGAAAAACTGTTTTTT. It encodes CASTGNFDEKLFF.

This clone was seen only once. CDR3: CASSGTGLETQYF. Written as DNA, the CDR3 is TGTGCCAGTAGTGGCACAGGGTTAGAGACCCAGTACTTC. The chain joins TRBV19 to TRBJ2-5; possibly TRBD1 for D (6 bases). V gave up 5 bases and J gave up 4 bases, with 11 bases separating them. Germline V gives CDR1 LNHDA, CDR2 SQIVND (reference sequence). The CDR3 totals 13 residues.

This clone has a single count. The J gene is TRBJ2-5, the V gene TRBV4-2, with TRBD2 matching 11 bases. This CDR3 spans 16 amino acids. The trim removed 0 bases at V and 1 base at J, leaving 1 base unmatched. CDR1 and CDR2 from the germline V gene are LGHNA and YNFKEQ. The CDR3 DNA reads TGTGCCAGCAGCCAAGAGGGACTAGCGGTCCAAGAGACCCAGTACTTC. Protein: CASSQEGLAVQETQYF.

This clone was counted a few times. J is TRBJ2-7 and V is TRBV7-9; 8 bases align to TRBD1. This CDR3 comprises 16 residues. Germline-derived CDR1 and CDR2 are SEHNR and FQNEAQ (reference sequence). The V segment lost 2 bases and the J segment 0 bases; nucleotides outside the gene matches: 6. The CDR3 here is CASSLHPDRVSYEQYF. The CDR3 bases are TGTGCCAGCAGCTTACACCCGGACAGGGTCTCCTACGAGCAGTACTTC.

The CDR3 DNA is TGTGCCAGTAGACTTAGCGGAAACACCGGGGAGCTGTTTTTT. This translates into CASRLSGNTGELFF. This chain links TRBV19 with TRBJ2-2; D is possibly TRBD2 (6 bases). The germline V and J ends were trimmed by 6 bases and 2 bases, with 10 bases remaining between them. The CDR3 sequence is 14 residues long. Germline values: CDR1 LNHDA, CDR2 SQIVND (reference sequence).

The chain couples TRBV14 to TRBJ2-7, with 12 bases that match TRBD2. The J segment lost 3 bases and the V segment lost 5 bases, leaving 11 bases of the junction unmatched. In germline, CDR1 is SGHDN, CDR2 FVKESK. This CDR3 is built from 17 residues. DNA for the CDR3: TGTGCCAGCAGCTTCGCTAGCGGGAGGGCCGTACACTACGAGCAGTACTTC. Translation gives CASSFASGRAVHYEQYF.

The chain uses TRBV11-3 and TRBJ1-1, with 9 nucleotides matching TRBD1. With V trimmed by 5 bases and J by 10 bases, 8 bases remained unmatched. The CDR3 has 13 amino acids. CDR1 is SGHNT and CDR2 is YENEEA in the germline V gene. The CDR3 DNA is TGTGCCAGCAGCCCCCGACAGGGGGTAAGAGCTTTCTTT. Translating it yields CASSPRQGVRAFF.

The chain carries TRBV24-1 and TRBJ2-3; 8 bases line up with TRBD2. Germline assignment: CDR1 KGHDR and CDR2 SFDVKD. This CDR3 is built from 20 residues. J was trimmed by 0 bases and V by 4 bases; bases with no gene match: 17. The CDR3: CATSDPGFSGKGVSTDTQYF. The CDR3 DNA follows: TGTGCCACCAGTGACCCCGGCTTTAGCGGGAAAGGGGTTAGCACAGATACGCAGTATTTT.

The CDR3 DNA follows: TGTGCCAGCACCACCTTGAGGCTTGGCTACACCTTC. Amino acid sequence: CASTTLRLGYTF. The chain links TRBV28 to TRBJ1-2, with D unresolved. CDR1 and CDR2 from the germline V gene are MDHEN and SYDVKM. The CDR3 runs 12 residues. Trimming removed 7 bases from V and 7 bases from J, with 13 bases in between.

The genes are TRBV3-1 (or the pseudogene TRBV3-2) and TRBJ1-2; 7 nucleotides line up with TRBD1. The CDR3 extends over 15 amino acids. V lost 4 bases to trimming and J lost 0 bases; unmatched junction nucleotides: 5. CDR1 and CDR2 from the germline V gene are LGHDT and YNNKEL (reference sequence). As DNA, the CDR3 is TGTGCCAGCAGCCCCCGGGACAGAACTAACTATGGCTACACCTTC. Residues: CASSPRDRTNYGYTF.